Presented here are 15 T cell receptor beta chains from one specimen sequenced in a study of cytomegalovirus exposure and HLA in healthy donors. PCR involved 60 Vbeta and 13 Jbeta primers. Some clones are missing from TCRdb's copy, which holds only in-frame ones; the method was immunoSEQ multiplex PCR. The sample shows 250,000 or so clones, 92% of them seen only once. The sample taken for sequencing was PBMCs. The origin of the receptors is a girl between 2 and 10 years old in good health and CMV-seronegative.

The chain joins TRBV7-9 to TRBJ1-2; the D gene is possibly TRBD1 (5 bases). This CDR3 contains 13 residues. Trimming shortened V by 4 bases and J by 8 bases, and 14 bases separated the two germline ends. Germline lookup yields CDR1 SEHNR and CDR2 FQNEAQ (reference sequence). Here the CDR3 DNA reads TGTGCCAGCAGCTGGGGCGGGGAACGCGGCTACACCTTC. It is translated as CASSWGGERGYTF.

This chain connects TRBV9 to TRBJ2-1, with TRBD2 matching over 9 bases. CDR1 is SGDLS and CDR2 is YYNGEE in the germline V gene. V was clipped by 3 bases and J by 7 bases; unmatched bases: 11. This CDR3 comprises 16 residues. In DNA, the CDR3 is TGTGCCAGCAGCGGGGGTCTGAGCGGGGGGTTGAATGAGCAGTTCTTC. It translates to CASSGGLSGGLNEQFF. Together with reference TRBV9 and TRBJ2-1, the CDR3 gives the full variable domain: DSGVTQTPKHLITATGQRVTLRCSPRSGDLSVYWYQQSLDQGLQFLIQYYNGEERAKGNILERFSAQQFPDLHSELNLSSLELGDSALYFCASSGGLSGGLNEQFFGPGTRLTVL.

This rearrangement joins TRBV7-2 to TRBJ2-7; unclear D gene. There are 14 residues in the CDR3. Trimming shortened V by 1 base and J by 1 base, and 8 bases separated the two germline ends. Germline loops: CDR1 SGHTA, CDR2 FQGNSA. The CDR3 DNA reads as TGTGCCAGCAGCTTAGGGTACACATCCTACGAGCAGTACTTC. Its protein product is CASSLGYTSYEQYF.

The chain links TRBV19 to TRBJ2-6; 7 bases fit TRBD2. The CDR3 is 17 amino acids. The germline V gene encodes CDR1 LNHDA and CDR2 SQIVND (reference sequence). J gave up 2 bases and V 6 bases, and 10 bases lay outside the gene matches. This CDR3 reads CASRRLAGEAGANVLTF. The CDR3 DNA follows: TGTGCCAGTAGACGGTTGGCGGGAGAGGCTGGGGCCAACGTCCTGACTTTC.

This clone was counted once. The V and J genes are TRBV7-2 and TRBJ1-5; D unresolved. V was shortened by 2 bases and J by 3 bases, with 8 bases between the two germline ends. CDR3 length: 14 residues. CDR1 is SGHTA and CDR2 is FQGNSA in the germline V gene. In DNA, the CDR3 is TGTGCCAGCAGCTTACAGTCCCCCAATCAGCCCCAGCATTTT. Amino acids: CASSLQSPNQPQHF.

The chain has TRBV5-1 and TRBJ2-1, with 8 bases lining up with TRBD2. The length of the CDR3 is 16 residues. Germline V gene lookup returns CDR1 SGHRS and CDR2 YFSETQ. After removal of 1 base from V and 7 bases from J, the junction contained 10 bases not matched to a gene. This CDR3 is CASSLRAGGSRNEQFF. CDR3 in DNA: TGCGCCAGCAGCTTGAGGGCGGGAGGATCGAGAAATGAGCAGTTCTTC.

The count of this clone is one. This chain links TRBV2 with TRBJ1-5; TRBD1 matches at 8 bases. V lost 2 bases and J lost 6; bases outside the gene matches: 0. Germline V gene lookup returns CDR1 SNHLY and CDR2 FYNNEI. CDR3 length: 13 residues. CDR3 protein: CASSEQGAQPQHF. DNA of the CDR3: TGTGCCAGCAGTGAACAGGGGGCTCAGCCCCAGCATTTT.

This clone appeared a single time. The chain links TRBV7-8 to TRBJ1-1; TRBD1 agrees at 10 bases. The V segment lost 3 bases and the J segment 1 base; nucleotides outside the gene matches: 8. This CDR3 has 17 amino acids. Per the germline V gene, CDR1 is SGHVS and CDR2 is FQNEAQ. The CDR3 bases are TGTGCCAGCAGCTTCGTAGACAGGGGGCAGAGGAACACTGAAGCTTTCTTT. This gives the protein CASSFVDRGQRNTEAFF.

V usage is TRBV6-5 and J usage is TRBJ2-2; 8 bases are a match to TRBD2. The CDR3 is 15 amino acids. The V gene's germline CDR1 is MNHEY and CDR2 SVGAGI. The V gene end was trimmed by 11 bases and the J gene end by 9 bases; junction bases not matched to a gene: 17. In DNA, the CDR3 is TGTGCCGCGGGCAGGGCGGGGGGCCTCAGACGGGAGCTGTTTTTT. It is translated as CAAGRAGGLRRELFF.

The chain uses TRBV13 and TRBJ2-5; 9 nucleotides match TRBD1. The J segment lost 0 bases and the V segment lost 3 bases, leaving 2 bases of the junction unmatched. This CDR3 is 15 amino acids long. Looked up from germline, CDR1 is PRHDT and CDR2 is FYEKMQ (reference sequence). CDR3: CASSFGTGHQETQYF. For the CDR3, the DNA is TGTGCCAGCAGCTTTGGGACAGGGCACCAAGAGACCCAGTACTTC.

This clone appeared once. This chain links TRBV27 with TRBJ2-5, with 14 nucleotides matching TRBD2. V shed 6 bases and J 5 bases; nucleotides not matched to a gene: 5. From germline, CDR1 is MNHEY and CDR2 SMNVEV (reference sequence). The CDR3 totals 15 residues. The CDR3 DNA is TGTGCCAGCAGCCGGACTAGCGGGAGGTGGGAGACCCAGTACTTC. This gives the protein CASSRTSGRWETQYF.

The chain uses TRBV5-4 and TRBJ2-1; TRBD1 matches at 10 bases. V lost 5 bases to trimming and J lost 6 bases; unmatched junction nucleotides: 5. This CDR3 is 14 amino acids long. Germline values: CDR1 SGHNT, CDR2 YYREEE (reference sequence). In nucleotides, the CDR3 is TGTGCCAGCAGATCGGGACAGGGGTCCAATGAGCAGTTCTTC. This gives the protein CASRSGQGSNEQFF.

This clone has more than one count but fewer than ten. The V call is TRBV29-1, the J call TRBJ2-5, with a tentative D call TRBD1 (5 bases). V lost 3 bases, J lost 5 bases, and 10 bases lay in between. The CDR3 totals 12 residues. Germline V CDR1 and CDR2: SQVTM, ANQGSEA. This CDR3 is CSVEDTVETQYF. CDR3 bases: TGCAGCGTTGAGGACACGGTGGAGACCCAGTACTTC.

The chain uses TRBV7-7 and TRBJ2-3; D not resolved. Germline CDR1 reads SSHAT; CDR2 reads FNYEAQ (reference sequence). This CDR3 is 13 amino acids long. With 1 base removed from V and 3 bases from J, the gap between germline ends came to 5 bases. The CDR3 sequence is CASSLVSTDTQYF. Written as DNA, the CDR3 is TGTGCCAGCAGCTTAGTTTCGACAGATACGCAGTATTTT.

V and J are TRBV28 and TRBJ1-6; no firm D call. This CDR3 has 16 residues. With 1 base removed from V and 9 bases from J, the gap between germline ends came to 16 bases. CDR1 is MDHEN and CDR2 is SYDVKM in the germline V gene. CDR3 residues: CASSLFGGRFSSPLHF. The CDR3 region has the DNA TGTGCCAGCAGTTTATTTGGAGGGCGGTTTAGTTCACCCCTCCACTTT.